This T cell receptor (beta chain) was identified during a study of cytomegalovirus exposure and HLA in healthy donors. The PCR used 60 Vbeta and 13 Jbeta primers. TCRdb keeps only in-frame clones here, not all; method: immunoSEQ multiplex PCR. Of about 150,000 clones in the sample, 74% are singletons; the top ten hold roughly 2.2%. Trimming removed 3 bases from V and 13 bases from J, with 13 bases in between. Germline loops: CDR1 MNHNS, CDR2 SASEGT. This CDR3 has 13 amino acids. The clonotype was recovered from a man aged 25-40 years in good health and CMV-seronegative. Sequenced material: PBMCs. This chain connects TRBV6-1 to TRBJ1-6, with D tentatively TRBD1 (6 bases). CDR3 DNA: TGTGCCAGCAGTGAGGGGGGGCGCCGGCCCCTCCACTTT. This codes for CASSEGGRRPLHF.